These T cell receptor beta chains were read from a single sample in a study of Graves' ophthalmopathy and Graves' hyperthyroidism. MiXCR, applied by TCRdb to the multiplex PCR reads, yields one record per CDR3 protein. This table holds some 750,000 distinct CDR3 sequences, roughly 40% found once. Material: peripheral blood. The origin of the receptors is an adult man with Graves' ophthalmopathy. The CDR3 runs from the conserved cysteine through the conserved F or W. Fields, in order: J gene, V gene, clone size, D gene, CDR3 protein, CDR3 DNA. The D gene is left open where the match is weak. Where a row states a size, it is once, few, many or the class of an expanded clone; other rows omit it.

>TRBJ2-5|TRBV7-2|many|-
CASKLNRGGETQYF
TGTGCCAGCAAATTGAACAGGGGAGGGGAGACCCAGTACTTC
>TRBJ2-5|TRBV12-3/TRBV12-4|many|-
CASSRRVGETQYF
TGTGCCAGCAGCCGCAGGGTCGGGGAGACCCAGTACTTC
>TRBJ2-3|TRBV24-1|-|-
CASSSWDTDQPQYF
TGTGCCAGCAGTTCATGGGACACCGATCAGCCCCAGTATTTT
>TRBJ1-1|TRBV28|-|-
CASSPQSLMNTEAFF
TGTGCCAGCAGTCCCCAAAGCTTGATGAACACTGAAGCTTTCTTT
>TRBJ1-1|TRBV7-2|many|-
CASSLAGATEAFF
TGTGCCAGCAGCTTAGCGGGAGCCACTGAAGCTTTCTTT
>TRBJ1-1|TRBV19|few|-
CASSRMAVLNTEAFF
TGTGCCAGTTCTCGTATGGCGGTCTTGAACACTGAAGCTTTCTTT
>TRBJ1-1|TRBV19|-|-
CASSNLRGVNTEAFF
TGTGCCAGTAGTAATCTCAGGGGCGTGAACACTGAAGCTTTCTTT
>TRBJ1-5|TRBV19|-|TRBD1
CAAAGGQGGQPQHF
TGTGCCGCGGCGGGCGGACAGGGAGGTCAGCCCCAGCATTTT
>TRBJ2-7|TRBV2|-|TRBD1
CASSGRDRSYEQYF
TGTGCCAGCAGTGGGCGGGACAGGTCCTACGAGCAGTACTTC
>TRBJ2-5|TRBV20-1|once|TRBD1
CSADSGQGETQYF
TGCAGTGCTGATTCGGGACAGGGTGAGACCCAGTACTTC
>TRBJ1-5|TRBV12-3/TRBV12-4|many|TRBD1
CASSSGQGLPQHF
TGTGCCAGCAGTTCGGGACAGGGGCTGCCCCAGCATTTT
>TRBJ2-7|TRBV19|-|TRBD1
CASSIGKGASYEQYF
TGTGCCAGTAGTATAGGCAAGGGGGCCTCCTACGAGCAGTACTTC
>TRBJ1-2|TRBV2|many|-
CASSRTADYGYTF
TGTGCCAGCTCTAGGACAGCTGACTATGGCTACACCTTC
>TRBJ2-2|TRBV7-9|-|-
CASSSRFGPGELFF
TGTGCCAGCAGCTCGAGGTTCGGGCCCGGGGAGCTGTTTTTT
>TRBJ2-3|TRBV10-3|-|TRBD2
CAISQAGGATDTQYF
TGTGCCATCAGTCAAGCCGGGGGGGCTACAGATACGCAGTATTTT
>TRBJ1-1|TRBV7-9|many|-
CASSPGDRSNTEAFF
TGTGCCAGCAGCCCTGGCGACAGGTCGAACACTGAAGCTTTCTTT
>TRBJ1-3|TRBV7-2|once|-
CASSQSGLTFSGNTIYF
TGTGCCAGCAGCCAATCCGGATTGACATTCTCTGGAAACACCATATATTTT
>TRBJ1-4|TRBV15|-|TRBD1
CATSSNMGRGSEKLFF
TGTGCCACCAGCAGCAATATGGGCAGGGGGAGTGAAAAACTGTTTTTT
>TRBJ2-7|TRBV14|-|-
CASSQDGGLYEQYF
TGTGCCAGCAGCCAAGATGGGGGCCTCTACGAGCAGTACTTC
>TRBJ1-1|TRBV29-1|-|-
CSVGNGLETEALF
TGCAGCGTTGGTAACGGGTTAGAGACTGAAGCTCTCTTT
>TRBJ1-4|TRBV15|-|TRBD1
CATSGRQGDEKLFF
TGTGCCACCAGCGGGCGACAGGGTGATGAAAAACTGTTTTTT
>TRBJ2-5|TRBV6-5|few|TRBD2
CASSATSPTNQETQYF
TGTGCCAGCAGTGCGACTAGCCCTACAAACCAAGAGACCCAGTACTTC
>TRBJ2-5|TRBV7-3|once|-
CASSVDWGGRTQYF
TGTGCCAGCAGCGTTGACTGGGGGGGCCGGACCCAGTACTTC
>TRBJ2-5|TRBV10-3|few|TRBD1
CASSPSSGRGRETQYF
TGTGCCAGCAGTCCCTCGTCGGGCAGGGGGCGGGAGACCCAGTACTTC
>TRBJ2-5|TRBV7-9|many|-
CASSPDVQETQYF
TGTGCCAGCAGCCCCGACGTTCAAGAGACCCAGTACTTC
>TRBJ2-1|TRBV2|-|TRBD2
CASRSGSTYNEQFF
TGTGCCAGCAGGAGCGGGAGTACCTACAATGAGCAGTTCTTC
>TRBJ2-7|TRBV11-2|-|-
CASSFGRGLEEQYF
TGTGCCAGCAGCTTTGGCAGGGGTTTGGAGGAGCAGTACTTC
>TRBJ2-2|TRBV7-2|few|-
CASSLQGAHTGELFF
TGTGCCAGCAGCTTACAAGGGGCCCACACCGGGGAGCTGTTTTTT
>TRBJ1-1|TRBV5-8|-|TRBD1
CASSAPPGTGHTEAFF
TGTGCCAGCAGCGCACCCCCCGGGACAGGTCACACTGAAGCTTTCTTT
>TRBJ2-2|TRBV9|-|TRBD2
CASSVVSGGPTNTGELFF
TGTGCCAGCAGCGTAGTCAGCGGGGGGCCCACGAACACCGGGGAGCTGTTTTTT
>TRBJ2-7|TRBV6-1|-|-
CASSEIPRGFYEQYF
TGTGCCAGCAGTGAGATCCCCAGGGGTTTCTACGAGCAGTACTTC
>TRBJ2-5|TRBV2|-|TRBD1
CASSHGTGVETQYF
TGTGCCAGCAGCCATGGGACAGGGGTGGAGACCCAGTACTTC
>TRBJ1-2|TRBV5-6|few|-
CASSHTTNYGYTF
TGTGCCAGCAGCCACACTACTAACTATGGCTACACCTTC
>TRBJ1-1|TRBV7-9|many|-
CASSSSARGDTEAFF
TGTGCCAGCAGCTCCTCTGCGCGGGGAGACACTGAAGCTTTCTTT
>TRBJ2-6|TRBV20-1|-|-
CSASEGEPYSGANVLTF
TGCAGTGCTAGTGAGGGGGAACCGTACTCTGGGGCCAACGTCCTGACTTTC
>TRBJ1-3|TRBV20-1|-|TRBD1
CSARGTGTNTIYF
TGCAGTGCTAGAGGGACAGGGACCAACACCATATATTTT
>TRBJ2-5|TRBV29-1|-|TRBD2
CSVDSGGKETQYF
TGCAGCGTTGATAGCGGGGGAAAAGAGACCCAGTACTTC
>TRBJ2-3|TRBV2|-|-
CASSDSPGLYTDTQYF
TGTGCCAGCAGTGACTCCCCGGGACTCTACACAGATACGCAGTATTTT
>TRBJ1-2|TRBV20-1|-|TRBD1
CSARDTDRAHGYTF
TGCAGTGCTAGAGATACCGACAGGGCTCATGGCTACACCTTC
>TRBJ2-7|TRBV20-1|-|TRBD2
CSASLNGGDYEQYF
TGCAGTGCTAGTCTTAATGGGGGGGATTACGAGCAGTACTTC
>TRBJ2-2|TRBV7-8|many|TRBD2
CASSPRLAPSSTGELFF
TGTGCCAGCAGCCCACGACTAGCGCCATCGTCCACCGGGGAGCTGTTTTTT
>TRBJ1-5|TRBV15|-|-
CATQLEAQVNQPQHF
TGTGCCACCCAGTTGGAGGCACAGGTCAATCAGCCCCAGCATTTT
>TRBJ1-6|TRBV7-9|-|-
CASSQDLATPPLHF
TGTGCCAGCAGCCAGGACTTGGCGACGCCACCCCTCCACTTT
>TRBJ1-2|TRBV7-9|many|TRBD1
CASSPRQGRGYTF
TGTGCCAGCAGCCCGCGACAGGGACGGGGCTACACCTTC
>TRBJ1-1|TRBV9|-|-
CASSQGLGYGNTEAFF
TGTGCCAGCAGCCAAGGCCTAGGGTATGGGAACACTGAAGCTTTCTTT
>TRBJ2-7|TRBV7-2|-|TRBD2
CASSPRGPSLAGVHEQCF
TGTGCCAGCAGCCCCCGAGGCCCCAGCCTAGCGGGAGTCCACGAGCAGTGCTTC
>TRBJ1-4|TRBV19|many|-
CASSVPGGEKLFF
TGTGCCAGTAGTGTCCCAGGAGGGGAAAAACTGTTTTTT
>TRBJ1-1|TRBV5-1|-|-
CASSIGQSFAEAFF
TGCGCCAGCAGCATCGGACAATCGTTCGCTGAAGCTTTCTTT
>TRBJ2-5|TRBV20-1|many|-
CSAAQGQRETQYF
TGCAGTGCCGCACAGGGACAACGGGAGACCCAGTACTTC
>TRBJ2-7|TRBV7-9|once|-
CASSLDPILYEQYF
TGTGCCAGCAGTTTGGACCCTATACTCTACGAGCAGTACTTC